This entry concerns a single T cell receptor (beta chain). Its specificity is not known. The data are from a study of T cell responses to AZD1222 COVID-19 vaccine. Study at large: Both about-4-week and about-12-week second-dose recipients were combined. Regarding the study as a whole: Most donors were white British and more were female, and clonal diversity was possibly underestimated. The study identified only six AZD1222 recipients as seropositive at baseline.

TCRdb's table, derived via immunoSEQ multiplex PCR, lists solely in-frame clones and lacks some. This table holds 90,000 or so clones, 88% found once. This TCR came from an adult in good health. Material: peripheral blood, obtained on day 0 of AZD1222 vaccination.

As DNA, the CDR3 is TGTGCCAGTAGTATATTGGGACCCTGGACCACTGAAGCTTTCTTT. It specifies CASSILGPWTTEAFF. The chain links TRBV19 to TRBJ1-1; the D gene is possibly TRBD1 (5 bases). V was trimmed by 2 bases and J by 4 bases, leaving 14 bases between them. Germline CDR1 is LNHDA and CDR2 is SQIVND (reference sequence). CDR3 size: 15 residues.